These T cell receptor beta chains were read from a single sample in a study of brain metastases from non-small cell lung cancer. Sequencing was performed with immunoSEQ multiplex PCR; in TCRdb, only in-frame clones are kept and a portion is missing. Of 4,000 to 5,000 clones in the sample, 86% were seen once. Sequencing input: primary lung tumor tissue. The receptors were sampled from a donor over 35 with non-small cell lung cancer. The CDR3 runs from the conserved cysteine through the conserved F or W. The D gene is left open where the match is weak. Size values are once, few and many counts, or a class for expanded clones, and some rows have none.

J gene | V gene | CDR3 length | D gene | clone size | CDR3 DNA | CDR3 protein
TRBJ2-1 | TRBV5-5 | 14 | TRBD2 | . | TGTGCCAGCAGCTCGGGCCTAGCGGGCAATGAGCAGTTCTTC | CASSSGLAGNEQFF
TRBJ2-1 | TRBV19 | 17 | TRBD2 | . | TGTGCCAGTAGTAAAAGACTAGCGGGAGCTAACTACAATGAGCAGTTCTTC | CASSKRLAGANYNEQFF
TRBJ2-1 | TRBV7-3 | 14 | . | few | TGTGCCAGCAGTCCAGGGTTCTTGGGGAATGAGCAGTTCTTC | CASSPGFLGNEQFF
TRBJ2-7 | TRBV18 | 17 | TRBD2 | . | TGTGCCAGCTCACCAGGGACTAGCGGGAGAGGAGCCTACGAGCAGTACTTC | CASSPGTSGRGAYEQYF
TRBJ1-5 | TRBV18 | 15 | TRBD1 | . | TGTGCCAGCTCACCAGACAGGGAACCTAATCAGCCCCAGCATTTT | CASSPDREPNQPQHF
TRBJ1-1 | TRBV5-1 | 17 | . | . | TGCGCCAGCAGCCGTAAATACGACATAGGGAGGGACACTGAAGCTTTCTTT | CASSRKYDIGRDTEAFF
TRBJ2-1 | TRBV14 | 16 | . | . | TGTGCCAGCAGCCAAGATAAGCGGACCTGGGCCAATGAGCAGTTCTTC | CASSQDKRTWANEQFF
TRBJ2-1 | TRBV7-7 | 17 | . | . | TGTGCTAGCAGCTTATTGGCGTCCGTCGGCTCCTACAATGAGCAGTTCTTC | CASSLLASVGSYNEQFF
TRBJ1-3 | TRBV9 | 18 | . | . | TGTGCCAGCAGCGTAGAAGTGGTGCGCGGGGGCTCTGGAAACACCATATATTTT | CASSVEVVRGGSGNTIYF
TRBJ2-7 | TRBV27 | 14 | . | few | TGTGCCAGCAGGGGGGAGCCCTCTACCTACGAGCAGTACTTC | CASRGEPSTYEQYF
TRBJ2-3 | TRBV6-2/TRBV6-3 | 12 | TRBD1 | few | TGTGCCAGCAGTGACAGGGTGGATACGCAGTATTTT | CASSDRVDTQYF
TRBJ1-1 | TRBV4-1 | 14 | . | . | TGCGCCAGCAGCCAAGATAGTGGGGTAACTGAAGCTTTCTTT | CASSQDSGVTEAFF
TRBJ2-3 | TRBV5-4 | 14 | . | few | TGTGCCAGCAGTCACCGGACCTTCACAGATACGCAGTATTTT | CASSHRTFTDTQYF
TRBJ2-4 | TRBV30 | 17 | . | . | TGTGCCTGGAGTGTCTGGACCTTCACCGCGGCCAAAAACATTCAGTACTTC | CAWSVWTFTAAKNIQYF
TRBJ2-1 | TRBV7-8 | 17 | . | . | TGTGCCAGCAGCCGCAGGGGCGACAGCGGGCATAACAATGAGCAGTTCTTC | CASSRRGDSGHNNEQFF
TRBJ2-1 | TRBV27 | 14 | . | . | TGTGCCAGCAGTTTTATTCAACGGGGCGGTGAGCAGTTCTTC | CASSFIQRGGEQFF
TRBJ1-5 | TRBV6-2/TRBV6-3 | 14 | . | . | TGTGCCAGCAGTTATGTATTATCCGGTCAGCCCCAGCATTTT | CASSYVLSGQPQHF